Below, 23 T cell receptor beta chains from the same sample are listed, as sequenced in a study of blood T cell repertoires in COVID-19. Only in-frame clones appear in the TCRdb table, and some are missing; sequencing was by immunoSEQ multiplex PCR. Of under 450,000 clones listed, over 75% were seen once; the top ten hold around 3%. Input material: PBMCs or T cells enriched from blood (not recorded which). These receptors were collected from a woman in her 30s who had recovered from COVID-19.

The chain combines TRBV5-6 with TRBJ1-1; D perhaps matches TRBD1 (5 bases). In germline, CDR1 is SGHDT, CDR2 YYEEEE. V lost 2 bases, J lost 0 bases, and 8 bases lay in between. The CDR3 consists of 14 residues. CDR3 amino acids: CASSFTDMNTEAFF. The CDR3 DNA reads TGTGCCAGCAGCTTTACGGACATGAACACTGAAGCTTTCTTT.

The chain combines TRBV28 with TRBJ2-7; TRBD1 matches 8 bases. CDR3 length: 12 amino acids. J was trimmed by 6 bases and V by 6 bases; bases with no gene match: 4. The germline V gene has CDR1 MDHEN and CDR2 SYDVKM. This chain's CDR3 is CASSPGQAEQYF. For the CDR3, the DNA is TGTGCCAGCAGCCCGGGACAGGCCGAGCAGTACTTC. The full variable domain, with the rest looked up from reference TRBV28 and TRBJ2-7, is DVKVTQSSRYLVKRTGEKVFLECVQDMDHENMFWYRQDPGLGLRLIYFSYDVKMKEKGDIPEGYSVSREKKERFSLILESASTNQTSMYLCASSPGQAEQYFGPGTRLTVT.

J is TRBJ1-5 and V is TRBV18; 7 bases fit TRBD1. J was trimmed by 2 bases and V by 3 bases; bases with no gene match: 4. The CDR3 loop spans 15 amino acids. Per the germline V gene, CDR1 is KGHSH and CDR2 is LQKENI. The CDR3 reads CASSPAGTGNQPQHF. CDR3 in DNA: TGTGCCAGCTCACCCGCCGGGACAGGCAATCAGCCCCAGCATTTT.

V gene TRBV5-1 combines with J gene TRBJ2-1, with D hard to call. Germline CDR1 and CDR2: SGHRS and YFSETQ. Trimming left V 3 bases short and J 5 bases short, with 12 bases between. The CDR3 is 14 amino acids. CDR3 DNA: TGCGCCAGCAGCTCGCTCGCGGAGCACAATGAGCAGTTCTTC. Amino acids: CASSSLAEHNEQFF. Supplemented by reference TRBV5-1 and TRBJ2-1, the full variable domain reads KAGVTQTPRYLIKTRGQQVTLSCSPISGHRSVSWYQQTPGQGLQFLFEYFSETQRNKGNFPGRFSGRQFSNSRSEMNVSTLELGDSALYLCASSSLAEHNEQFFGPGTRLTVL.

This chain links TRBV19 with TRBJ2-3; D call uncertain. Trimming stripped 4 bases from V and 2 bases from J, with 7 bases between. The CDR3 consists of 13 residues. Germline CDR1 reads LNHDA; CDR2 reads SQIVND (reference sequence). CDR3 amino acids: CASSNGFTDTQYF. CDR3 DNA: TGTGCCAGTAGTAACGGTTTCACAGATACGCAGTATTTT.

The chain is built from TRBV7-9 and TRBJ2-7, with 13 bases fitting TRBD2. Germline CDR1 and CDR2: SEHNR and FQNEAQ (reference sequence). The CDR3 totals 16 residues. Germline trimming cut 1 base from V and 3 bases from J; bases unmatched to any gene: 3. CDR3 loop: CASSLGLAGGIYEQYF. The DNA of the CDR3 is TGTGCCAGCAGCTTAGGACTAGCGGGGGGAATCTACGAGCAGTACTTC.

This clone was seen more than once but under ten times. This sequence joins TRBV12-3 or TRBV12-4 and TRBJ2-7, with D possibly being TRBD2 (6 bases). The ends were cut back, 8 bases at V and 2 bases at J, with 13 bases in the middle. The CDR3 is 13 residues long. CDR3 sequence (DNA): TGTGCCAGCCGCCTAAGCGGGCCCTACGAGCAGTACTTC. Its protein product is CASRLSGPYEQYF.

The chain carries TRBV7-9 and TRBJ1-6; a weak D match, TRBD1 (5 bases). The V gene's germline CDR1 is SEHNR and CDR2 FQNEAQ (reference sequence). V was shortened by 3 bases and J by 0 bases, with 6 bases between the two germline ends. There are 15 residues in the CDR3. Here the CDR3 reads CASSFDSSYNSPLHF. As DNA, the CDR3 is TGTGCCAGCAGCTTTGACAGCTCCTATAATTCACCCCTCCACTTT.

The rearrangement links TRBV6-2 or TRBV6-3 to TRBJ1-5, with 10 bases matching TRBD1. The J segment lost 6 bases and the V segment lost 5 bases, leaving 10 bases of the junction unmatched. Germline lookup yields CDR1 MNHEY and CDR2 SVGEGT. The CDR3 has 16 amino acids. DNA of the CDR3: TGTGCCAGCAGTAGCCTTTTGACAGGGGGCGGTCAGCCCCAGCATTTT. Residues: CASSSLLTGGGQPQHF.

This clone was seen a handful of times. Written as DNA, the CDR3 is TGTGCCAGCAGCCCCGGGACAGGGGGTAATTCACCCCTCCACTTT. As protein: CASSPGTGGNSPLHF. J is TRBJ1-6 and V is TRBV7-9; the match to TRBD1 covers 11 bases. The CDR3 loop spans 15 amino acids. V gave up 5 bases and J gave up 6 bases; unmatched junction bases: 3. Per the germline V gene, CDR1 is SEHNR and CDR2 is FQNEAQ (reference sequence).

This clone was seen ten or more times. This sequence joins TRBV6-5 and TRBJ1-2, with TRBD1 as a possible D gene (5 bases). Germline V gives CDR1 MNHEY, CDR2 SVGAGI. This CDR3 has 13 residues. V lost 6 bases and J 2 bases, leaving 10 bases between the germline ends. In nucleotides, the CDR3 is TGTGCCAGCAGGAGGACACCGAACTATGGCTACACCTTC. This codes for CASRRTPNYGYTF.

About this clone itself: This sample includes further DNA sequences coding for the same CDR3. The rearrangement links TRBV30 to TRBJ1-5; the D is unclear. V was pared by 0 bases and J by 5 bases, with 8 bases between. Germline-derived CDR1 and CDR2 are GTSNPN and SVGIG (reference sequence). CDR3 size: 13 residues. The CDR3 here is CAWSVREDQPQHF. The CDR3 coding sequence is TGTGCCTGGAGTGTACGCGAGGATCAGCCCCAGCATTTT.

The chain combines TRBV30 with TRBJ2-7; 9 bases align to TRBD1. Germline V lookup: CDR1 GTSNPN, CDR2 SVGIG (reference sequence). V was pared by 4 bases and J by 5 bases, with 6 bases of the junction left unmatched. This CDR3 contains 13 residues. The CDR3 DNA reads TGTGCCTGGACCCTGACAGGGGGGAACGAGCAGTACTTC. This gives the protein CAWTLTGGNEQYF.

The chain combines TRBV11-1 with TRBJ1-1; D is perhaps TRBD1 (5 bases). This CDR3 spans 15 amino acids. Germline assignment: CDR1 SGHAT and CDR2 FQDESV (reference sequence). Trimming removed 1 base from V and 4 bases from J, with 13 bases in between. CDR3 nucleotide sequence: TGTGCCAGCAGCTTAGGTATGGGGCGAAGCACTGAAGCTTTCTTT. Protein: CASSLGMGRSTEAFF.

The chain is built from TRBV3-1 (or the pseudogene TRBV3-2) and TRBJ1-6; 11 bases match TRBD1. Germline CDR1 reads LGHDT; CDR2 reads YNNKEL (reference sequence). The CDR3 length is 18 residues. After removal of 4 bases from V and 1 base from J, the junction contained 6 bases not matched to a gene. This CDR3 reads CASSPRTGGISYNSPLHF. The CDR3 DNA is TGTGCCAGCAGCCCTAGGACAGGGGGCATATCCTATAATTCACCCCTCCACTTT.

The chain is built from TRBV7-8 and TRBJ2-5; 7 bases line up with TRBD2. V gave up 0 bases and J gave up 0 bases; unmatched junction bases: 4. There are 16 residues in the CDR3. From germline, CDR1 is SGHVS and CDR2 FQNEAQ. CDR3 amino acids: CASSLALAGNQETQYF. In DNA, the CDR3 is TGTGCCAGCAGCTTAGCGTTAGCGGGTAACCAAGAGACCCAGTACTTC.

This sequence joins TRBV19 and TRBJ1-5, with D possibly being TRBD1 (5 bases). The CDR3 is 15 amino acids. Germline V gene sequence: CDR1 LNHDA, CDR2 SQIVND (reference sequence). The V end lost 1 base, the J end lost 3 bases, and 10 bases lay between the germline ends. DNA of the CDR3: TGTGCCAGTAGTATAGCCAGGGTTTACAATCAGCCCCAGCATTTT. Translated: CASSIARVYNQPQHF.

The chain is built from TRBV5-4 and TRBJ2-5; the D gene is possibly TRBD2 (5 bases). This CDR3 comprises 15 residues. V lost 4 bases to trimming and J lost 0 bases, with 13 bases between them. The germline gives CDR1 SGHNT, CDR2 YYREEE (reference sequence). CDR3 amino acids: CASSTGIKYQETQYF. CDR3 in DNA: TGTGCCAGCAGCACCGGGATAAAGTACCAAGAGACCCAGTACTTC.

The rearrangement uses TRBV7-9 and TRBJ2-7; 10 nucleotides align to TRBD2. V lost 4 bases to trimming and J lost 7 bases; unmatched junction nucleotides: 16. The CDR3 has 17 residues. Germline CDR1 is SEHNR and CDR2 is FQNEAQ (reference sequence). The CDR3 DNA reads as TGTGCCAGCAGCTCATCACAACTAGCGGGGAACCCCGGGGAGCAGTACTTC. Protein product: CASSSSQLAGNPGEQYF.

This clone was picked up one time. The chain combines TRBV13 with TRBJ2-3, with a tentative D call TRBD1 (8 bases). CDR1 and CDR2 (germline): PRHDT, FYEKMQ (reference sequence). V lost 5 bases and J lost 4, with 22 bases in between. The CDR3 loop spans 17 amino acids. CDR3 in amino acids: CASSPRGRGLAADTQYF. The CDR3 coding sequence is TGTGCCAGCAGCCCCAGGGGGCGAGGTCTAGCGGCAGATACGCAGTATTTT.

V and J are TRBV7-2 and TRBJ2-7; 8 bases are a match to TRBD2. Germline CDR1 SGHTA, CDR2 FQGNSA. The length of the CDR3 is 15 residues. Trimming removed 1 base from V and 3 bases from J; junction bases left unmatched: 5. The CDR3 loop reads CASSLGLATGYEQYF. CDR3 nucleotides: TGTGCCAGCAGCTTAGGACTAGCGACAGGCTACGAGCAGTACTTC.

V is TRBV25-1 and J is TRBJ2-2, with 7 bases fitting TRBD1. The CDR3 has 17 amino acids. CDR1 is MGHDK and CDR2 is SYGVNS in the germline V gene. J gave up 5 bases and V 7 bases, and 16 bases lay outside the gene matches. The CDR3 reads CASTGLRGGRSTGELFF. For the CDR3, the DNA is TGTGCCAGCACCGGACTCCGAGGGGGCAGGTCGACCGGGGAGCTGTTTTTT.

This clone has a single count. The chain uses TRBV11-2 and TRBJ2-3; 9 bases agree with TRBD2. CDR3 length: 16 amino acids. Germline V lookup: CDR1 SGHAT, CDR2 FQNNGV. After removal of 3 bases from V and 2 bases from J, the junction contained 6 bases not matched to a gene. The CDR3 DNA reads as TGTGCCAGCAGCTTTACCAGCGGGGGGATCACAGATACGCAGTATTTT. Protein sequence: CASSFTSGGITDTQYF.